These T cell receptor beta chains were read from a single sample in a study of radiation and T cells in renal cell carcinoma. The data were produced by immunoSEQ multiplex PCR, yet TCRdb's version contains in-frame clones alone and is incomplete. The profile covers roughly 92,000 clones, with around 84% appearing a single time and around 7.7% taken by the ten largest. The source material was blood, sampled from a patient whose treatment included radiotherapy and nephrectomy. These receptors all stem from a man in his sixties with renal cell carcinoma. The CDR3 runs from the conserved cysteine through the conserved F or W. Each record gives: clone size, V gene, D gene, J gene, CDR3 protein, CDR3 DNA. D genes are given only for firm matches. A row's size may be missing; if present it is once, few, many or a size class.

abundance: -; v_gene: TRBV7-9; d_gene: TRBD2; j_gene: TRBJ2-7; CDR3aa: CASSLNRGLGTYEQYF; CDR3nt: TGTGCCAGCAGCTTAAACCGGGGACTAGGGACCTACGAGCAGTACTTC
abundance: -; v_gene: TRBV27; d_gene: TRBD1; j_gene: TRBJ1-1; CDR3aa: CASSGQGWTEAFF; CDR3nt: TGTGCCAGCAGCGGACAGGGGTGGACTGAAGCTTTCTTT
abundance: -; v_gene: TRBV7-2; d_gene: TRBD2; j_gene: TRBJ2-6; CDR3aa: CASSFGGAGANVLTF; CDR3nt: TGTGCCAGCAGCTTCGGGGGGGCTGGGGCCAACGTCCTGACTTTC
abundance: once; v_gene: TRBV2; d_gene: -; j_gene: TRBJ1-3; CDR3aa: CASSVIQTISSGNTIYF; CDR3nt: TGTGCCAGCAGTGTAATACAGACCATCTCCTCTGGAAACACCATATATTTT
abundance: -; v_gene: TRBV10-1; d_gene: TRBD2; j_gene: TRBJ2-1; CDR3aa: CASSETGRETYNEQFF; CDR3nt: TGCGCCAGCAGTGAAACGGGGCGGGAGACCTACAATGAGCAGTTCTTC
abundance: once; v_gene: TRBV6-5; d_gene: -; j_gene: TRBJ2-1; CDR3aa: CASSLGPGAPNEQFF; CDR3nt: TGTGCCAGCAGTTTAGGCCCAGGCGCCCCCAATGAGCAGTTCTTC
abundance: -; v_gene: TRBV5-1; d_gene: TRBD1; j_gene: TRBJ2-1; CDR3aa: CASSRDRGAYNEQFF; CDR3nt: TGCGCCAGCAGCCGGGACAGGGGAGCCTACAATGAGCAGTTCTTC
abundance: -; v_gene: TRBV27; d_gene: TRBD1; j_gene: TRBJ2-7; CDR3aa: CASGQGARDYEQYF; CDR3nt: TGTGCCAGCGGACAGGGGGCGAGAGACTACGAGCAGTACTTC
abundance: once; v_gene: TRBV7-8; d_gene: TRBD1; j_gene: TRBJ1-5; CDR3aa: CASSSRQGAVNQPQHF; CDR3nt: TGTGCCAGCAGCTCCCGACAGGGGGCGGTCAATCAGCCCCAGCATTTT
abundance: -; v_gene: TRBV4-1; d_gene: -; j_gene: TRBJ2-7; CDR3aa: CASSQGHGTYEQYF; CDR3nt: TGCGCCAGCAGCCAGGGTCACGGGACCTACGAGCAGTACTTC
abundance: once; v_gene: TRBV6-5; d_gene: -; j_gene: TRBJ2-1; CDR3aa: CASRSNNEQFF; CDR3nt: TGTGCCAGCAGAAGTAACAATGAGCAGTTCTTC
abundance: -; v_gene: TRBV5-4; d_gene: -; j_gene: TRBJ2-3; CDR3aa: CASTWAGKSTDTQYF; CDR3nt: TGTGCCAGCACCTGGGCGGGAAAGAGCACAGATACGCAGTATTTT
abundance: -; v_gene: TRBV28; d_gene: TRBD1; j_gene: TRBJ2-2; CDR3aa: CASSLWLGQALTGELFF; CDR3nt: TGTGCCAGCAGTTTATGGTTGGGACAGGCGTTGACTGGGGAGCTGTTTTTT
abundance: -; v_gene: TRBV10-3; d_gene: -; j_gene: TRBJ2-7; CDR3aa: CAISDKQLISYEQYF; CDR3nt: TGTGCCATCAGTGATAAACAGCTGATATCCTACGAGCAGTACTTC
abundance: -; v_gene: TRBV27; d_gene: -; j_gene: TRBJ2-7; CDR3aa: CASSSPSSYEQYF; CDR3nt: TGTGCCAGCAGTTCACCGAGCTCCTACGAGCAGTACTTC
abundance: -; v_gene: TRBV19; d_gene: -; j_gene: TRBJ1-5; CDR3aa: CASSLLGGALNQPQHF; CDR3nt: TGTGCCAGTAGTCTCCTCGGGGGGGCCTTGAATCAGCCCCAGCATTTT
abundance: -; v_gene: TRBV7-6; d_gene: TRBD2; j_gene: TRBJ2-3; CDR3aa: CASSVVAGGRLDTQYF; CDR3nt: TGTGCCAGCAGCGTTGTAGCGGGAGGCCGTTTAGATACGCAGTATTTT
abundance: once; v_gene: TRBV5-6; d_gene: TRBD2; j_gene: TRBJ2-7; CDR3aa: CASSPPSGSPYEQYF; CDR3nt: TGTGCCAGCAGCCCTCCTAGCGGGAGTCCCTACGAGCAGTACTTC
abundance: -; v_gene: TRBV11-3; d_gene: TRBD2; j_gene: TRBJ2-7; CDR3aa: CASSLAPGGAYEQYF; CDR3nt: TGTGCCAGCAGCTTAGCCCCGGGAGGGGCCTACGAGCAGTACTTC
abundance: -; v_gene: TRBV5-1; d_gene: -; j_gene: TRBJ2-6; CDR3aa: CASSSDGSGANVLTF; CDR3nt: TGCGCCAGCAGCTCGGATGGCTCTGGGGCCAACGTCCTGACTTTC
abundance: -; v_gene: TRBV28; d_gene: -; j_gene: TRBJ2-4; CDR3aa: CASSYSGNIQYF; CDR3nt: TGTGCCAGCAGTTACAGTGGGAACATTCAGTACTTC
abundance: -; v_gene: TRBV27; d_gene: -; j_gene: TRBJ2-1; CDR3aa: CASSIQGNMHEQFF; CDR3nt: TGTGCCAGCAGTATCCAGGGCAACATGCATGAGCAGTTCTTC